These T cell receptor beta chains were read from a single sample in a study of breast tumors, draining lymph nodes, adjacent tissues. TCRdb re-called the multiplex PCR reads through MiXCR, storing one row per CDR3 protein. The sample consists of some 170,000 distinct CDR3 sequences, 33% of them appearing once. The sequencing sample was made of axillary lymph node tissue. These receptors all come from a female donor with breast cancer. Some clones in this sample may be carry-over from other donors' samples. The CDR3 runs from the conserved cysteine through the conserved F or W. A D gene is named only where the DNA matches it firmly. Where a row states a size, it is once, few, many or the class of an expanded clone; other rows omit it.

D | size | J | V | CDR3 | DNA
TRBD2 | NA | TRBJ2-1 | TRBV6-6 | CASSYADDPPSGRSYNEQFF | TGTGCCAGCAGTTACGCAGACGACCCCCCCAGCGGGAGATCCTACAATGAGCAGTTCTTC
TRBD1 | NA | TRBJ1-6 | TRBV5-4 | CASNSHGQGSDSPLHF | TGTGCCAGCAACTCTCATGGACAGGGTAGCGATTCACCCCTCCACTTT
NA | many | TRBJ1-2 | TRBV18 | CASTEAVLDNYGYTF | TGTGCCAGCACCGAAGCAGTTTTGGATAACTATGGCTACACCTTC
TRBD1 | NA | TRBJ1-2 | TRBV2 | CANSSTEATGSYGYTF | TGCGCCAACAGCTCGACCGAAGCGACAGGGAGCTATGGCTACACCTTC
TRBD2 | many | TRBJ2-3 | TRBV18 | CASSPRGLAGGTDTQYF | TGTGCCAGCTCACCACGAGGACTAGCGGGGGGCACAGATACGCAGTATTTT
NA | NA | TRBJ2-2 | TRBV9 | CASSVVTPGELLF | TGTGCCAGCAGCGTGGTTACCCCCGGGGAGCTGCTTTTT
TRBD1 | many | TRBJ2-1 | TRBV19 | CASSPLPGQYNEQFF | TGTGCCAGTAGTCCTTTACCGGGACAGTACAATGAGCAGTTCTTC
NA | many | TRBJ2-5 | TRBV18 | CASSPSAQETQYF | TGTGCCAGCTCACCTTCCGCCCAAGAGACCCAGTACTTC
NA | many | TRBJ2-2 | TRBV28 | CASQPGHLRSGELFF | TGTGCCAGCCAACCGGGACACCTTAGGTCCGGGGAGCTGTTTTTT
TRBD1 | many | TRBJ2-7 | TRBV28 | CASIPGQGSYEQYF | TGTGCCAGTATACCGGGACAGGGCTCCTACGAGCAGTACTTC
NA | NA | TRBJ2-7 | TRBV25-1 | CASSFGGGSGKREQYF | TGCGCCAGCAGCTTTGGAGGCGGGTCAGGGAAAAGAGAGCAGTACTTC
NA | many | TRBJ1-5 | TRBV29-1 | CSVEDREGGQPQHF | TGCAGCGTTGAAGACAGGGAAGGCGGTCAGCCCCAGCATTTT
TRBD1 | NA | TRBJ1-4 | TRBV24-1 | CATSSQGDSNEKLFF | TGTGCCACCAGCAGCCAAGGGGACAGTAATGAAAAACTGTTTTTT
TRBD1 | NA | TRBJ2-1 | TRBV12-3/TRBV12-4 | CASRRTGSNEQFF | TGTGCCAGCAGACGGACAGGGAGTAATGAGCAGTTCTTC
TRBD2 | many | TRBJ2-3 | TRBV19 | CASSGGSTDTQYF | TGTGCCAGTAGCGGGGGGAGCACAGATACGCAGTATTTT
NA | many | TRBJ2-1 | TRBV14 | CASSEVLGRANEQFF | TGTGCCAGCAGCGAGGTCTTGGGGCGGGCTAATGAGCAGTTCTTC
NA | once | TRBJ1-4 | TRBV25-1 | CASSAMVGVNEKLFF | TGTGCCAGCAGTGCAATGGTTGGGGTGAATGAAAAACTGTTTTTT